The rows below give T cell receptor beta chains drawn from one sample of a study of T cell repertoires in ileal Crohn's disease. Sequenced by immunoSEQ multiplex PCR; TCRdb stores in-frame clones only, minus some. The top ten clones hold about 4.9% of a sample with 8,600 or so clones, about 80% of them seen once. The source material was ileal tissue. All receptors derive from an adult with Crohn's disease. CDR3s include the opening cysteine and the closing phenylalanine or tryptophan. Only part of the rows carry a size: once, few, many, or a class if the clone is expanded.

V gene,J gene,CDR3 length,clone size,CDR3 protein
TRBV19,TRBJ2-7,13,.,CASSMVGGNEQYF
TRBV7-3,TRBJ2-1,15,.,CASSLRGGDYNEQFF
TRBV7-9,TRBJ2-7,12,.,CASSLGAWEQYF
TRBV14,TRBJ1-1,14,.,CASSQDTATVEAFF
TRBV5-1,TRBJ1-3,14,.,CASSFDSVENTIYF
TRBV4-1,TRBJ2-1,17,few,CASSQKSGTSSYNEQFF
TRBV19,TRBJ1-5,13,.,CATGQQKNQPQHF
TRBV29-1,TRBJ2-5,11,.,CSVQVGETQYF
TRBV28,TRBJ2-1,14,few,CASSLPRGSNEQFF
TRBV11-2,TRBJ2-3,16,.,CASSLGGQSAGDTQYF
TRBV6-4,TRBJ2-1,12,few,CARGGLHNEQFF
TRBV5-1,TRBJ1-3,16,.,CASTRGQGNSGNTIYF
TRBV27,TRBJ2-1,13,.,CASSPNSGHEQFF
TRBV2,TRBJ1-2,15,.,CASSLRQGRDYGYTF
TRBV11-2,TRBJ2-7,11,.,CASSLNHPQYF
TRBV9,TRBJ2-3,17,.,CASSDPLQGTLTDTQYF
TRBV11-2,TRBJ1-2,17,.,CASSLDRTHSPNYGYTF
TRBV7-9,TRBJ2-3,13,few,CASSLVGRHTQYF
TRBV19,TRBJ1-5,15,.,CASRSELGVYQPQHF
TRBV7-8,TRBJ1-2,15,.,CASSLVGHRSNGYTF
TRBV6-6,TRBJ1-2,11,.,CASSTAYGYTF
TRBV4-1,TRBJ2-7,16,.,CASSQATSGVSYEQYF
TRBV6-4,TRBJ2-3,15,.,CASSDSLAGPDTQYF
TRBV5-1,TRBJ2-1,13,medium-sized,CASSLLNYNEQFF
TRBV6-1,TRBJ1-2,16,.,CASSDWAPGQENGYTF
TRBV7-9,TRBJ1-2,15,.,CASSLSRLKGDGYTF
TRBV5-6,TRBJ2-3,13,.,CASSWAGTDTQYF
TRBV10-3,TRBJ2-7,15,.,CAISENRQGTDEQYF
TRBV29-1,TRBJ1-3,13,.,CSVAIGIGNTIYF
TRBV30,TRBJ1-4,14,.,CAWSGSRGREKLFF
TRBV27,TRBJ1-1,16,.,CASSLRTAAGNTEAFF
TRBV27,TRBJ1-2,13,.,CASSPRQGYGYTF
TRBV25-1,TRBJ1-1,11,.,CASNRGTEAFF
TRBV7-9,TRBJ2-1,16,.,CASSANRDRVSDEQFF
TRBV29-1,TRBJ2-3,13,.,CSVASGGGDTQYF
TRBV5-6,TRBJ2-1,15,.,CASSSPGPGVGEQFF
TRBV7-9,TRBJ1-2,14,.,CASSPRPGGNGYTF
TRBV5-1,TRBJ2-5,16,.,CASSFQGTETGETQYF
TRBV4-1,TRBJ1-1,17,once,CASSQDRSRVGNTEAFF
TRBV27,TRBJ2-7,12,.,CASSHRGIEQYF